This TCR beta chain was sequenced for a study of identical twins. Template switching added a universal primer site; cDNA carried unique molecular identifiers. In TCRdb, the 5' RACE reads were re-called with MiXCR into one record per CDR3 protein. The top ten hold roughly 7% of the sample, which has approximately 350,000 distinct CDR3 sequences, 12% seen once. CDR1 and CDR2 from the germline V gene are SNHLY and FYNNEI. This CDR3 has 15 residues. V was clipped by 5 bases and J by 2 bases; unmatched bases: 5. This clonotype has only a few counts. The sample was also linked to a second study, of yellow fever vaccine responses in identical twins.

The rearrangement uses TRBV2 and TRBJ2-5, with 10 nucleotides matching TRBD2. The source of this sequence is a woman between 18 and 29 years old in good health. Sequenced material: CD8+ T cells sorted from blood. CDR3 sequence: CASSWTSGDQETQYF. The CDR3 DNA reads TGTGCCAGCAGTTGGACTAGCGGAGATCAAGAGACCCAGTACTTC.